The clone carrying this T cell receptor beta chain was recorded a few times. Its target is unknown. TCR beta libraries were made by quantitative 5'-RACE with molecular barcodes. TCRdb re-called the 5' RACE reads with MiXCR, one entry per CDR3 protein. The data hold roughly 440,000 distinct CDR3 sequences, with approximately 17% observed a single time. This record comes from a study of CD8 T cells in ankylosing spondylitis. Study-level findings and limits: Disease-linked clones reportedly showed significant enrichment in matched ankylosing spondylitis synovial fluid. Relatively rare in peripheral blood, disease-linked clones were also CD8+. Characteristic of ankylosing spondylitis blood, it appeared, was a TCR beta motif comprising 7 to 9 highly homologous variants. A number of the motif variants had already been described in reactive arthritis synovial fluid and blood.

Trimming at V came to 5 bases and at J to 8 bases, leaving 13 bases not matched to a gene. This CDR3 comprises 15 residues. V usage is TRBV12-3 or TRBV12-4 and J usage is TRBJ2-3; 7 bases are a match to TRBD1. Sequences were obtained from blood, either unsorted or a sorted T cell fraction (not recorded which). The clonotype originates from a male donor with ankylosing spondylitis. The CDR3 coding sequence is TGTGCCAGCAGTCCGACCGACAGGGAGATTCGTACGCAGTATTTT. Protein product: CASSPTDREIRTQYF.